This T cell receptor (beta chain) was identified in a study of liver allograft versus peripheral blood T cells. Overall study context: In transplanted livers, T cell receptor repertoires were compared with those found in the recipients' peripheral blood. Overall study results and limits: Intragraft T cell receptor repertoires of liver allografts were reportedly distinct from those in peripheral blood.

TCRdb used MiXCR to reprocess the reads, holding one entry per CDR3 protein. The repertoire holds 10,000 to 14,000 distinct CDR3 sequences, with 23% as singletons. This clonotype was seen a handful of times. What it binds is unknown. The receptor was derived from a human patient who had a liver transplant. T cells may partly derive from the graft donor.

DNA of the CDR3: TGTGCCAGCAGGAGATATGCTTTGGGGCGGAGTTCCTACGAGCAGTACTTC. It specifies CASRRYALGRSSYEQYF. The V call is TRBV28, the J call TRBJ2-7; weak D call: TRBD1 (5 bases). V shed 6 bases and J shed 1 base, with 22 bases lying between them. Germline CDR1 MDHEN, CDR2 SYDVKM. There are 17 residues in the CDR3. The full variable domain, its missing parts supplied by reference TRBV28 and TRBJ2-7, is DVKVTQSSRYLVKRTGEKVFLECVQDMDHENMFWYRQDPGLGLRLIYFSYDVKMKEKGDIPEGYSVSREKKERFSLILESASTNQTSMYLCASRRYALGRSSYEQYFGPGTRLTVT.